This TCR beta chain was obtained from a study of blood T cell repertoires in COVID-19. Across the study: Acute and convalescent COVID-19 specimens originated in the United States, Italy and Spain. Sample material is recorded as cDNA or gDNA derived from T cells, B-cell-depleted T cells, or PBMCs.

The CDR3 sequence is 12 residues long. Trimming pared 7 bases from V and 7 bases from J, leaving 11 bases between. Authors' methods: Amplification from reference gene primers served as the basis for estimated nucleated cell counts. Assay used: immunoSEQ multiplex PCR; TCRdb lists only in-frame clones, some missing. From that table come the V and J calls and clone size; the DNA was used to work out D and trimming. In the table there are around 100,000 clones, 75% to 90% of which are singletons. The sequence was obtained from a man aged 80 or over with acute or convalescent COVID-19. The sequencing sample was made of peripheral blood. V gene TRBV12-3 or TRBV12-4 combines with J gene TRBJ1-5; D gene unclear. This chain's CDR3 is CASTSSSQPQHF. In DNA, the CDR3 is TGTGCCAGCACTTCGAGTTCGCAGCCCCAGCATTTT.